The rows below give T cell receptor beta chains drawn from one sample of a study of blood T cell repertoires in COVID-19. Clones were read by immunoSEQ multiplex PCR, and TCRdb kept only the in-frame ones, dropping some. The sample gives fewer than 150,000 clones, 75% to 90% of which show up once; more than 15% is in the top ten. The specimen sequenced was PBMCs or T cells enriched from blood (not recorded which). The source of these receptors is a man aged 30 to 39 who had recovered from COVID-19. The CDR3 runs from the conserved cysteine through the conserved F or W. D genes are given only for firm matches. The size of a clone is reported for some rows only, either as once, few or many, or as a class for expanded clones.

.	TRBV5-1	TRBJ1-6	14	TRBD1	TGCGCCAGCAGCTTAGACAGGGGTAGATCACCCCTCCACTTT	CASSLDRGRSPLHF
.	TRBV5-1	TRBJ1-6	15	.	TGCGCCAGCAGCTTGGAGGGGCAGCAATATTCACCCCTCCACTTT	CASSLEGQQYSPLHF
.	TRBV7-3	TRBJ2-2	16	.	TGTGCCAGCAGCAAGAGACAGGGAGGAAACACCGGGGAGCTGTTTTTT	CASSKRQGGNTGELFF
.	TRBV19	TRBJ1-1	14	TRBD1	TGTGCCAGTAGTGGACAGGGGGCCGGGACTGAAGCTTTCTTT	CASSGQGAGTEAFF
.	TRBV6-5	TRBJ2-7	14	.	TGTGCCAGCAGTTACTCGAGTTCAAACGGCGAGCAGTACTTC	CASSYSSSNGEQYF
.	TRBV6-5	TRBJ1-1	14	.	TGTGCCAGCAGTTACAGGGAGGCGGACACTGAAGCTTTCTTT	CASSYREADTEAFF
.	TRBV29-1	TRBJ2-3	13	TRBD1	TGCAGCGTTTCGGGACAGGGAACAGATACGCAGTATTTT	CSVSGQGTDTQYF
.	TRBV18	TRBJ1-2	13	.	TGTGCCAGCTCACCACCGACAATTCTTGGCTACACCTTC	CASSPPTILGYTF
.	TRBV10-3	TRBJ1-4	13	.	TGTGCCATCAGGGACAGTCAGAATGAAAAACTGTTTTTT	CAIRDSQNEKLFF
.	TRBV27	TRBJ2-7	16	TRBD2	TGTGCCAGCAGTGTGGATAGACTAGCGGGTACGAGGGAGCAGTACTTC	CASSVDRLAGTREQYF
.	TRBV19	TRBJ1-1	15	TRBD1	TGTGCCAGTAGAGGGACAGGGTCTTGGGGCACTGAAGCTTTCTTT	CASRGTGSWGTEAFF
once	TRBV4-1	TRBJ2-1	15	.	TGCGCCAGCAGCTCACACAGTAGCTCCTACAATGAGCAGTTCTTC	CASSSHSSSYNEQFF
few	TRBV27	TRBJ2-7	14	TRBD2	TGTGCCAGCAGTGCCTCCGGGACTAACTACGAGCAGTACTTC	CASSASGTNYEQYF
.	TRBV4-1	TRBJ1-1	18	.	TGCGCCAGCAGCCAAGAGGTTCAGGGCCGCCCGTTGAACACTGAAGCTTTCTTT	CASSQEVQGRPLNTEAFF
.	TRBV11-2	TRBJ2-7	15	.	TGTGCCAGCAGCTTAGCAGGGCAGGGTTCCTACGAGCAGTACTTC	CASSLAGQGSYEQYF
.	TRBV5-6	TRBJ1-5	15	.	TGTGCCAGCAGCTTTACGCCAGGGAGCAATCAGCCCCAGCATTTT	CASSFTPGSNQPQHF
.	TRBV4-1	TRBJ2-7	14	TRBD2	TGCGCCAGCAGCCAAGCCGGGACTACCTACGAGCAGTACTTC	CASSQAGTTYEQYF